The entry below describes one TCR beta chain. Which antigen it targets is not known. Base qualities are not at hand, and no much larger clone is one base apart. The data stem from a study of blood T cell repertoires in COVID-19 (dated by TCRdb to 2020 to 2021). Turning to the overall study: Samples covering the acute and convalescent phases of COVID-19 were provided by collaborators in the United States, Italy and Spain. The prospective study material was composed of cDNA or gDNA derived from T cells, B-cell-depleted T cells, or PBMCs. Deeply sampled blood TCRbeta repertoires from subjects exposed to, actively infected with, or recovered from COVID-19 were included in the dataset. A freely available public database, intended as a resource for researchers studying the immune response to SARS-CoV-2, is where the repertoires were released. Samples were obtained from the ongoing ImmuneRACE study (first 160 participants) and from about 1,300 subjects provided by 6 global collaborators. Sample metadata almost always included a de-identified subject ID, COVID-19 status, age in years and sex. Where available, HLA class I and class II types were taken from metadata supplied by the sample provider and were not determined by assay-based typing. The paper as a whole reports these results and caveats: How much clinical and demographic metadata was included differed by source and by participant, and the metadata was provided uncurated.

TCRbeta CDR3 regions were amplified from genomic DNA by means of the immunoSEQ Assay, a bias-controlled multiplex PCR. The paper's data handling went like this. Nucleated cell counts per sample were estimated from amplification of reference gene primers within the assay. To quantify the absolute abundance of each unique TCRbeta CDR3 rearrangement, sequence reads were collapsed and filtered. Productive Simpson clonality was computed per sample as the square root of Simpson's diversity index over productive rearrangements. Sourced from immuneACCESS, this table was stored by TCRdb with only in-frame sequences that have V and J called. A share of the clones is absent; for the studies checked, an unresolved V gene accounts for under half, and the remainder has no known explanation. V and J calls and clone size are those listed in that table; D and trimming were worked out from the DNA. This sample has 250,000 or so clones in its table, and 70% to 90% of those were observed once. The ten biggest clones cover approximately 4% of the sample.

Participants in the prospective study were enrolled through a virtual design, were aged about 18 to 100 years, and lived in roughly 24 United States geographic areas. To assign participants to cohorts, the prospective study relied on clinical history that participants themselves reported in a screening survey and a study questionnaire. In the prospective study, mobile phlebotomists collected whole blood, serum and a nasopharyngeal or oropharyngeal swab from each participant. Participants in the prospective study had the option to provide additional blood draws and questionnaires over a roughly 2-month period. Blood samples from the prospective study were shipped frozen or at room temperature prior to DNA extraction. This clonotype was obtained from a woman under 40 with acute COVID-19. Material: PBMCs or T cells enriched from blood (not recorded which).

CDR3 loop: CASSPPQGAGYTF. The sequenced DNA: TGTGCCAGCAGTCCCCCACAGGGTGCTGGCTACACCTTC. The chain uses TRBV28 and TRBJ1-2; TRBD1 might be the D gene, on 6 matching bases. CDR1 and CDR2 were assigned from the germline V gene as MDHEN and SYDVKM. The cysteine opens and the phenylalanine closes a CDR3 of 13 amino acids. The sequence is cut down to CDR3 DNA, 39 bases in frame from base 1. The germline ends are 14 bases apart after V is trimmed by 5 bases and J by 7 bases.